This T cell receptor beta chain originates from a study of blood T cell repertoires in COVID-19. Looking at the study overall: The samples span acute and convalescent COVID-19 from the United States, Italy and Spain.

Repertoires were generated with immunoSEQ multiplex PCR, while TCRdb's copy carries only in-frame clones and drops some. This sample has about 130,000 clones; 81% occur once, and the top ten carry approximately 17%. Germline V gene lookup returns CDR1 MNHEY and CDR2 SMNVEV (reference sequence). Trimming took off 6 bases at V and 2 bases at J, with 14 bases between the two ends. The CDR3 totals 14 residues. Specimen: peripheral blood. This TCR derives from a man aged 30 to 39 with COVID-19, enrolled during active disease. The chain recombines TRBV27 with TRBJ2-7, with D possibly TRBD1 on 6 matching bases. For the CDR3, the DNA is TGTGCCAGCAGCGACAGGACGTTCCCCTACGAGCAGTACTTC. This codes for CASSDRTFPYEQYF.